This TCR beta chain appears in the sequencing data of a study of control samples from healthy donors and cancer patients. Generated by immunoSEQ multiplex PCR, the TCRdb table keeps only in-frame clones and is missing some. The sample contains around 110,000 clones, roughly 91% of which appear only once. Sequenced material: blood. This receptor was obtained from a woman between 65 and 79 years old in good health.

The CDR3 nucleotides read TGCGCCGGAGCTAGGGAGCTGTTTTTT. Translating it yields CAGARELFF. This chain links TRBV10-1 with TRBJ2-2; no firm D call. The CDR3 runs 9 residues. Germline CDR1 and CDR2: WNHNN and SYGVQD (reference sequence). V shed 11 bases and J shed 9 bases, with 7 bases lying between them.